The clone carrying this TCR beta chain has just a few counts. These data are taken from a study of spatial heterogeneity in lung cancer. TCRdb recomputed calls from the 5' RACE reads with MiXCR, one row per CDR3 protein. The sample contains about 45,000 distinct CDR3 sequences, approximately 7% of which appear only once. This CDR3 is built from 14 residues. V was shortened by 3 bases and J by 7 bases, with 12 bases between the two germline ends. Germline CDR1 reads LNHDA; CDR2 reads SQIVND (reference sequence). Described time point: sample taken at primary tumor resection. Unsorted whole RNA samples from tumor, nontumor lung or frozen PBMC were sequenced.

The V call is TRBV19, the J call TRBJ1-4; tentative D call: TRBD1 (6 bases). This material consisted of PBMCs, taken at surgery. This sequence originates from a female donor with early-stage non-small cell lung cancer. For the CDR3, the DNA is TGTGCCAGTAGTATTTCAGGGACATCTGAAAAACTGTTTTTT. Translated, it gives CASSISGTSEKLFF.